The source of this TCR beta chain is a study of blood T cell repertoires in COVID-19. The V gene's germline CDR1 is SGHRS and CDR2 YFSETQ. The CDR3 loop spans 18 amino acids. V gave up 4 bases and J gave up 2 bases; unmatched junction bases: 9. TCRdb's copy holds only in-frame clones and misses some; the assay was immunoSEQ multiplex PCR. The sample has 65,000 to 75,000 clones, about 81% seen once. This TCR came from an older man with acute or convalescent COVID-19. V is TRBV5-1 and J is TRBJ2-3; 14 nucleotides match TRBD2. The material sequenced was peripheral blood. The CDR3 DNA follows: TGCGCCAGCAGCCCTGGACTAGCGGGGGGCATCTACACAGATACGCAGTATTTT. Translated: CASSPGLAGGIYTDTQYF.